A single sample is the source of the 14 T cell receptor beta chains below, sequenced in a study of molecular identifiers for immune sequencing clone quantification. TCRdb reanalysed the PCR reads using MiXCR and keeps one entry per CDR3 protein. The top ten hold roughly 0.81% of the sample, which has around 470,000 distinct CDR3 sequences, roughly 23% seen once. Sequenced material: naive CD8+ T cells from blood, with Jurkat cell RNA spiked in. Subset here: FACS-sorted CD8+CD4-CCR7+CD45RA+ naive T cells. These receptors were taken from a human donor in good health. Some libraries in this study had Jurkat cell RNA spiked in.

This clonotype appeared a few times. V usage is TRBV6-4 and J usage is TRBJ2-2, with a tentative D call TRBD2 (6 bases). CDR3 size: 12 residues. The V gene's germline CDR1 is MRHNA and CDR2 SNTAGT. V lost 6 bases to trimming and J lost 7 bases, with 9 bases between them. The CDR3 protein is CASRPGSGELFF. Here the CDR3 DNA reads TGTGCCAGCAGGCCCGGGAGCGGGGAGCTGTTTTTT.

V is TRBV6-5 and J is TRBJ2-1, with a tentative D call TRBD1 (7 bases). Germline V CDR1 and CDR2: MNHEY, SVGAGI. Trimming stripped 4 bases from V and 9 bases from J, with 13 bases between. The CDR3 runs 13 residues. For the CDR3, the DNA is TGTGCCAGCAGTTTAACCCAGGGGGGTGAGCAGTTCTTC. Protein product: CASSLTQGGEQFF.

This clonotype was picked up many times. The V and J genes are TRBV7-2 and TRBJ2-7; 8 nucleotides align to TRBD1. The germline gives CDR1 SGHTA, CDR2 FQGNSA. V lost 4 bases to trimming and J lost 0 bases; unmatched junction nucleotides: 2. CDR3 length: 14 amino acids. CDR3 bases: TGTGCCAGCAGCTCCGGACAGGGCTCCTACGAGCAGTACTTC. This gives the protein CASSSGQGSYEQYF.

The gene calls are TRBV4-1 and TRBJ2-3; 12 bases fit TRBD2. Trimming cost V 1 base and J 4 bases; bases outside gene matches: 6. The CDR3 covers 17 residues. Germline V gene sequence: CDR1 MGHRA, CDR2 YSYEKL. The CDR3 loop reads CASSQGASGGVADTQYF. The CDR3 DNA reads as TGCGCCAGCAGCCAAGGGGCTAGCGGGGGGGTCGCAGATACGCAGTATTTT.

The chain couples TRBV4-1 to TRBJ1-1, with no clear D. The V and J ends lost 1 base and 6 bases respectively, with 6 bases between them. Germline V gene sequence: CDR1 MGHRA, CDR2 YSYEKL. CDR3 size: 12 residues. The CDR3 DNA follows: TGCGCCAGCAGCCAAGGAACGGCTGAAGCTTTCTTT. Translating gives CASSQGTAEAFF.

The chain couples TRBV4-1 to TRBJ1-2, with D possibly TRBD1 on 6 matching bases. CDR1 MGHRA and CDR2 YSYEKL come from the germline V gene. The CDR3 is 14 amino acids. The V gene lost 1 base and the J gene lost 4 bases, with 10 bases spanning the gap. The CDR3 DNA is TGCGCCAGCAGCCAAGTGAAGGGGGTCTATGGCTACACCTTC. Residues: CASSQVKGVYGYTF.

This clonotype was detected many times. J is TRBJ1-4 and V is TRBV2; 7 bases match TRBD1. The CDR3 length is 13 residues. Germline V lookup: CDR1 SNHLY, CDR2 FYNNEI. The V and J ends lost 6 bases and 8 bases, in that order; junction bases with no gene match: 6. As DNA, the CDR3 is TGTGCCAGCAGGGACAGGACCAACGAAAAACTGTTTTTT. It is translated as CASRDRTNEKLFF.

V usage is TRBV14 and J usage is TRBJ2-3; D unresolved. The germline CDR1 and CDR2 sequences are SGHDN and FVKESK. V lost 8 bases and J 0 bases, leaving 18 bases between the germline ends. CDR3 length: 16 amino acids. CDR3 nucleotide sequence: TGTGCCAGCGCGACTCTAGAAGCAGCAAGCACAGATACGCAGTATTTT. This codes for CASATLEAASTDTQYF.

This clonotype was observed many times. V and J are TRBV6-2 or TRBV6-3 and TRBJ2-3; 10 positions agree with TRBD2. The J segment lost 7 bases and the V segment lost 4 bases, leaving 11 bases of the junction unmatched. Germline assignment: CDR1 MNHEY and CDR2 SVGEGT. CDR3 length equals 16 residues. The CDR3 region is CASSSLLAGDVNTQYF. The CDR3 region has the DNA TGTGCCAGCAGTTCCCTCCTAGCGGGAGACGTGAATACGCAGTATTTT.

CDR3 residues: CASSLGLVIDEQFF. The CDR3 region has the DNA TGTGCCAGCAGCTTGGGTCTAGTAATCGATGAGCAGTTCTTC. The V gene is TRBV5-6, the J gene TRBJ2-1; D ambiguous. V was pared by 0 bases and J by 8 bases, with 12 bases between. CDR1 SGHDT and CDR2 YYEEEE come from the germline V gene. This CDR3 region has 14 residues.

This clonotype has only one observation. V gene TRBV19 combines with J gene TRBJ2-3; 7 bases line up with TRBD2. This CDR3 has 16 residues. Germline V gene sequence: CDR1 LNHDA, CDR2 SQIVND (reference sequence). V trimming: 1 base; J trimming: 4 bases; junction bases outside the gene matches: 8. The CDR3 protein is CASSIAGIAGADTQYF. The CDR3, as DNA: TGTGCCAGTAGTATAGCGGGCATCGCGGGAGCAGATACGCAGTATTTT.

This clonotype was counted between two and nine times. DNA of the CDR3: TGCAGTGCTAGAGGGGGCACGGACGTATCTGGGAGCAATCAGCCCCAGCATTTT. Residues: CSARGGTDVSGSNQPQHF. The chain recombines TRBV20-1 with TRBJ1-5, with D perhaps TRBD1 (5 bases). The V end was cut by 1 base, the J end by 1 base, with 20 bases between. The CDR3 runs to 18 residues. Germline V gives CDR1 DFQATT, CDR2 SNEGSKA (reference sequence).

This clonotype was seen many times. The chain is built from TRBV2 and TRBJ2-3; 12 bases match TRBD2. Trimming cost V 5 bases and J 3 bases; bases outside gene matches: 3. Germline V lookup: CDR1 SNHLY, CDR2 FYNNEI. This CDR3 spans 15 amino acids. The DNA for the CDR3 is TGTGCCAGCAGTAGACTAGCGGGAGTGACAGATACGCAGTATTTT. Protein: CASSRLAGVTDTQYF.

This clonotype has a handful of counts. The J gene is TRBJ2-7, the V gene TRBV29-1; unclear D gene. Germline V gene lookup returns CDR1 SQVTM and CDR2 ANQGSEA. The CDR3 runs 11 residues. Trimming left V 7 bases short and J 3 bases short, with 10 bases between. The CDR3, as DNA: TGCAGCGCCAAAAGCAACTACGAGCAGTACTTC. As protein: CSAKSNYEQYF.